This T cell receptor (beta chain) was captured in a study of T cell repertoires in cytomegalovirus infection (dated by TCRdb to between 2017 and 2020). Regarding the complete study: Donor HLA type was relevant to the analysis, as public TCR beta signatures indicated carriage of CMV infection together with the matching HLA type.

This clonotype has a handful of counts. Its antigen remains undetermined. There are no base qualities to consult, and no much larger clone falls within one base. Study-wide findings and limitations: The ex vivo response was dominated by HLA-C-restricted CMV-specific TCR beta clonotypes, which also provided the single most frequent clonotype in two of eight donors. In both this cohort and an independent cohort of 350 or so donors, the cumulative frequency of public TCR beta family members distinguished carriers of CMV infection plus the relevant HLA type.

V gives up 1 base and J gives up 7 bases, and the segment between their germline ends measures 13 bases. CDR1 and CDR2 are read off the germline V gene as SGHVS and FQNEAQ. The CDR3 measures 14 amino acids from cysteine to phenylalanine. The retained sequence is limited to the CDR3, 42 bases, with the frame set at the first base. The reads were generated on an Illumina HiSeq 1500. Through fastp at Q25 and MiXCR, TCRdb rebuilt clones from the public reads, retaining in-frame beta chains. Rows merge per CDR3 protein into single entries with the most common DNA and genes. This sample has under 150,000 distinct CDR3 sequences in its table, and roughly a quarter of those were observed once. Clones ranked in the top ten supply 30% to 35% of the sample.

Recombination joined TRBV7-8 with TRBJ1-2; the D gene is unclear. Source material: PBMCs, sequenced either directly or after in vitro stimulation (not recorded which). The receptor was isolated from a human donor in good health (CMV status not recorded). Some clones in this sample may be carry-over from other donors' samples. The CDR3 protein is CASSLGPLEGGYTF. The nucleotide sequence reads TGTGCCAGCAGCTTAGGACCCCTCGAGGGTGGCTACACCTTC.